The next 32 T cell receptor beta chains were all read from a single sample in a study of blood T cell repertoires in COVID-19. The protocol was immunoSEQ multiplex PCR, while the TCRdb copy is restricted to in-frame clones and leaves out a portion. The sample yields around 260,000 clones, 91% seen once. The sequenced sample consisted of peripheral blood. These receptors were collected from a person aged 18-35 years with COVID-19, enrolled during active disease.

The genes are TRBV5-1 and TRBJ2-3; 9 positions agree with TRBD1. CDR1 and CDR2 from the germline V gene are SGHRS and YFSETQ. This CDR3 spans 14 amino acids. V was pared by 8 bases and J by 3 bases, with 7 bases of the junction left unmatched. The CDR3 DNA reads TGCGCCAGTGTACAGGGGGCTAGAACAGATACGCAGTATTTT. Translation: CASVQGARTDTQYF.

The gene calls are TRBV5-1 and TRBJ2-3, with 14 bases aligning to TRBD2. V lost 0 bases, J lost 3 bases, and 6 bases stayed unmatched. This CDR3 contains 18 residues. Germline lookup yields CDR1 SGHRS and CDR2 YFSETQ. The CDR3 region is CASSLGGLAGGSTDTQYF. CDR3 DNA: TGCGCCAGCAGCTTGGGAGGACTAGCGGGAGGTAGTACAGATACGCAGTATTTT.

CDR3 DNA: TGTGCCTGGGACAGGGGAGACGAAAAACTGTTTTTT. It yields the protein CAWDRGDEKLFF. The chain has TRBV30 and TRBJ1-4; 8 bases are a match to TRBD1. Germline V gives CDR1 GTSNPN, CDR2 SVGIG (reference sequence). The CDR3 extends over 12 amino acids. V was clipped by 5 bases and J by 8 bases; unmatched bases: 4.

This clone was recorded only once. The chain couples TRBV27 to TRBJ2-1, with 11 bases identical to TRBD2. The V and J ends lost 7 bases and 1 base, in that order; junction bases with no gene match: 6. Germline CDR1 MNHEY, CDR2 SMNVEV (reference sequence). The CDR3 sequence is 16 residues long. For the CDR3, the DNA is TGTGCCAGCACTAAAACTAGCGGGAGTTCCTACAATGAGCAGTTCTTC. The encoded protein is CASTKTSGSSYNEQFF.

The CDR3 DNA reads TGTGCCAGCAGCGTAGGAGGCATGAACACTGAAGCTTTCTTT. This gives the protein CASSVGGMNTEAFF. The V gene is TRBV9, the J gene TRBJ1-1, with D hard to call. This CDR3 is 14 amino acids long. Trimming pared 0 bases from V and 0 bases from J, leaving 6 bases between. Germline CDR1 reads SGDLS; CDR2 reads YYNGEE.

The rearrangement links TRBV7-9 to TRBJ2-3; D perhaps matches TRBD1 (7 bases). V was shortened by 1 base and J by 4 bases, with 15 bases between the two germline ends. Per germline, CDR1 SEHNR and CDR2 FQNEAQ (reference sequence). The CDR3 consists of 16 residues. CDR3 residues: CASSLEWRRGPDTQYF. CDR3 bases: TGTGCCAGCAGCTTAGAATGGAGGAGGGGGCCAGATACGCAGTATTTT.

The V and J genes are TRBV15 and TRBJ2-2; weak D call: TRBD1 (5 bases). Trimming removed 5 bases from V and 2 bases from J, with 12 bases in between. Germline V lookup: CDR1 LNHNV, CDR2 YYDKDF (reference sequence). The CDR3 consists of 15 residues. CDR3 in DNA: TGTGCCACCAGCTTCGTCCAGGGTAACACCGGGGAGCTGTTTTTT. Encoded protein: CATSFVQGNTGELFF. The full variable domain, its missing parts supplied by reference TRBV15 and TRBJ2-2, is DAMVIQNPRYQVTQFGKPVTLSCSQTLNHNVMYWYQQKSSQAPKLLFHYYDKDFNNEADTPDNFQSRRPNTSFCFLDIRSPGLGDTAMYLCATSFVQGNTGELFFGEGSRLTVL.

The chain couples TRBV28 to TRBJ1-5; D is possibly TRBD1 (5 bases). Germline V CDR1 and CDR2: MDHEN, SYDVKM. The length of the CDR3 is 16 residues. V lost 7 bases, J lost 6 bases, and 22 bases lay in between. CDR3 nucleotide sequence: TGTGCCAGCACCCGTGGGGGAGGGCTTGGTTCTCAGCCCCAGCATTTT. It codes for CASTRGGGLGSQPQHF.

The chain uses TRBV9 and TRBJ1-4; 8 positions agree with TRBD1. The CDR3 extends over 14 amino acids. Germline CDR1 and CDR2: SGDLS and YYNGEE. V shed 4 bases, J shed 8 bases, and the junction held 7 bases outside the gene matches. CDR3 nucleotide sequence: TGTGCCAGCAGCCTTGGACAGGGCAACGAAAAACTGTTTTTT. It encodes CASSLGQGNEKLFF.

The DNA of the CDR3 is TGTGCCAGCAGTTTGACTAGCGGGAGCTCCTACGAGCAGTACTTC. Protein product: CASSLTSGSSYEQYF. V usage is TRBV6-5 and J usage is TRBJ2-7, with 12 positions matching TRBD2. The V gene end was trimmed by 4 bases and the J gene end by 0 bases; junction bases not matched to a gene: 1. In germline, CDR1 is MNHEY, CDR2 SVGAGI. This CDR3 region has 15 residues.

The rearrangement uses TRBV28 and TRBJ2-1; a weak D match, TRBD2 (6 bases). Trimming removed 3 bases from V and 4 bases from J, with 16 bases in between. CDR3 length: 16 residues. CDR1 and CDR2 (germline): MDHEN, SYDVKM. The CDR3 region has the DNA TGTGCCAGCAGTTTGGGGAAAGGGAGGAGGTACAATGAGCAGTTCTTC. Protein sequence: CASSLGKGRRYNEQFF.

The chain employs TRBV6-2 or TRBV6-3 and TRBJ1-5; tentatively, D is TRBD1 (6 bases). With 0 bases removed from V and 0 bases from J, the gap between germline ends came to 15 bases. CDR3 length: 18 residues. The germline CDR1 and CDR2 sequences are MNHEY and SVGEGT. CDR3 bases: TGTGCCAGCAGTTACTCGACTTCGGACAGCCATAGCAATCAGCCCCAGCATTTT. Protein: CASSYSTSDSHSNQPQHF.

J is TRBJ1-1 and V is TRBV6-1; D is undetermined. V was trimmed by 2 bases and J by 4 bases, leaving 8 bases between them. Germline V gene data show CDR1 as MNHNS and CDR2 as SASEGT. The CDR3 is 13 amino acids. CDR3 DNA: TGTGCCAGCAGTGAACTCCGGGGCACTGAAGCTTTCTTT. Amino acid sequence: CASSELRGTEAFF.

V usage is TRBV3-1 (or the pseudogene TRBV3-2) and J usage is TRBJ1-2; 8 positions match TRBD1. Germline CDR1 reads LGHDT; CDR2 reads YNNKEL (reference sequence). V was clipped by 1 base and J by 7 bases; unmatched bases: 5. This CDR3 contains 14 residues. The CDR3 sequence is CASSQGTGNRGYTF. CDR3 bases: TGTGCCAGCAGCCAAGGGACAGGGAACCGTGGCTACACCTTC.

The table lists this clone with a count of one. The chain links TRBV2 to TRBJ2-7, with 10 bases aligning to TRBD2. J gave up 6 bases and V 7 bases, and 6 bases lay outside the gene matches. CDR3 length equals 13 residues. Germline CDR1 is SNHLY and CDR2 is FYNNEI. CDR3 DNA sequence: TGTGCCAGCATAAGCGGGAGGGTCGGCGAGCAGTACTTC. Its translation: CASISGRVGEQYF.

V gene TRBV7-9 combines with J gene TRBJ2-7, with 8 bases aligning to TRBD1. The germline V gene has CDR1 SEHNR and CDR2 FQNEAQ (reference sequence). CDR3 length: 14 amino acids. V dropped 7 bases and J dropped 4; count of bases not matched to a gene: 9. This CDR3 reads CASTSQGAAYEQYF. The CDR3 nucleotides are TGTGCCAGCACCTCCCAGGGGGCGGCTTACGAGCAGTACTTC.

The rearrangement joins TRBV5-1 to TRBJ2-7, with 9 bases identical to TRBD2. Germline loops: CDR1 SGHRS, CDR2 YFSETQ. The V gene end was trimmed by 1 base and the J gene end by 1 base; junction bases not matched to a gene: 6. The CDR3 is made up of 16 amino acids. The DNA for the CDR3 is TGCGCCAGCAGCTTGACCTCGACTAGCGGATCCTACGAGCAGTACTTC. Its translation is CASSLTSTSGSYEQYF.

The V gene is TRBV6-5, the J gene TRBJ1-3; D unclear. The germline V and J ends were trimmed by 5 bases and 8 bases, with 16 bases remaining between them. Per germline, CDR1 MNHEY and CDR2 SVGAGI. The CDR3 is 14 amino acids. This CDR3 reads CASSLRVRVDTIYF. The CDR3 nucleotides are TGTGCCAGCAGTCTCCGGGTACGGGTAGACACCATATATTTT.

The chain has TRBV28 and TRBJ1-3, with 7 bases matching TRBD1. Germline CDR1 and CDR2: MDHEN and SYDVKM. CDR3 length equals 15 residues. J lost 4 bases, V lost 5 bases, and 8 bases had no gene match. The CDR3 sequence is CASSDGVTGGNTIYF. CDR3 sequence (DNA): TGTGCCAGCAGTGATGGGGTGACAGGGGGAAACACCATATATTTT.

This chain's CDR3 is CASSFLDSPNYGYTF. The DNA of the CDR3 is TGTGCCAGCAGTTTTTTGGACAGCCCTAACTATGGCTACACCTTC. This rearrangement joins TRBV27 to TRBJ1-2; the D gene is possibly TRBD1 (6 bases). V was shortened by 3 bases and J by 0 bases, with 11 bases between the two germline ends. Germline V gene lookup returns CDR1 MNHEY and CDR2 SMNVEV (reference sequence). The CDR3 covers 15 residues.

The V call is TRBV7-9, the J call TRBJ1-5; TRBD1 might be the D (5 bases). The germline V gene has CDR1 SEHNR and CDR2 FQNEAQ (reference sequence). The CDR3 runs 14 residues. V gave up 2 bases and J gave up 4 bases, with 9 bases separating them. The CDR3, as DNA: TGTGCCAGCAGCTTACAGGGCCAGAATCAGCCCCAGCATTTT. This translates into CASSLQGQNQPQHF.

V is TRBV11-2 and J is TRBJ2-7; 13 nucleotides match TRBD2. Germline loops: CDR1 SGHAT, CDR2 FQNNGV. The V and J ends lost 5 bases and 5 bases, in that order; junction bases with no gene match: 6. The CDR3 has 15 residues. The CDR3 protein is CASSRTSGSFNEQYF. CDR3 sequence (DNA): TGTGCCAGCAGCCGGACTAGCGGGAGTTTCAACGAGCAGTACTTC.

The CDR3 coding sequence is TGTGCCACCAGCTTGACAGCGGGGCCCTACAATGAGCAGTTCTTC. It encodes CATSLTAGPYNEQFF. The chain recombines TRBV24-1 with TRBJ2-1; TRBD2 aligns across 7 bases. With 7 bases clipped from V and 2 bases from J, the junction kept 7 bases outside the gene matches. The CDR3 has 15 amino acids. CDR1 KGHDR and CDR2 SFDVKD come from the germline V gene.

V and J are TRBV11-2 and TRBJ2-3, with 10 bases identical to TRBD2. The germline V gene has CDR1 SGHAT and CDR2 FQNNGV. V was clipped by 4 bases and J by 1 base; unmatched bases: 2. The CDR3 extends over 15 amino acids. CDR3 loop: CASSSGTSGTDTQYF. The CDR3 DNA follows: TGTGCCAGCAGCTCCGGGACTAGCGGCACAGATACGCAGTATTTT.

The chain uses TRBV24-1 and TRBJ2-3; 8 positions match TRBD1. The CDR3 contains 18 residues. V lost 5 bases to trimming and J lost 0 bases; unmatched junction nucleotides: 12. Germline CDR1 KGHDR, CDR2 SFDVKD. The CDR3 DNA is TGTGCCACCAGTGGGTCTTCTCAGGGGGCCTCGAGCACAGATACGCAGTATTTT. Its protein is CATSGSSQGASSTDTQYF.

V and J are TRBV15 and TRBJ1-2, with D uncertain. CDR1 is LNHNV, CDR2 YYDKDF, per germline (reference sequence). Trimming shortened V by 0 bases and J by 2 bases, and 4 bases separated the two germline ends. The length of the CDR3 is 13 residues. The CDR3, as DNA: TGTGCCACCAGCAGAGACGGGAACTATGGCTACACCTTC. It codes for CATSRDGNYGYTF.

This chain uses TRBV7-8 with TRBJ1-2; 7 bases are shared with TRBD1. Looked up from germline, CDR1 is SGHVS and CDR2 is FQNEAQ. Trimming cost V 4 bases and J 2 bases; bases outside gene matches: 13. The CDR3 contains 17 residues. The CDR3 DNA reads TGTGCCAGCAGCTCAAATTATGGTACAGGGGTGAACTATGGCTACACCTTC. It is translated as CASSSNYGTGVNYGYTF.

The chain recombines TRBV7-9 with TRBJ2-7; D perhaps matches TRBD1 (5 bases). Between the trimmed V and J ends, which lost 5 bases and 5 bases, there was a span of 10 bases. Per the germline V gene, CDR1 is SEHNR and CDR2 is FQNEAQ (reference sequence). The CDR3 totals 12 residues. CDR3 in amino acids: CASSGATHEQYF. The CDR3 DNA follows: TGTGCCAGCAGCGGGGCCACACACGAGCAGTACTTC.

This clone was detected only a few times. The chain uses TRBV15 and TRBJ1-5, with D unclear. The V and J ends lost 5 bases and 8 bases respectively, with 13 bases between them. This CDR3 is 13 amino acids long. Germline CDR1 and CDR2: LNHNV and YYDKDF (reference sequence). The CDR3 DNA follows: TGTGCCACCAGCCCGCCTGAGGGTAAGCCCCAGCATTTT. Translation gives CATSPPEGKPQHF.

A single count supports this clone. The gene calls are TRBV13 and TRBJ2-1; D may be TRBD2 (5 bases). V gave up 5 bases and J gave up 0 bases, with 14 bases separating them. CDR3 length: 16 amino acids. Germline CDR1 PRHDT, CDR2 FYEKMQ (reference sequence). CDR3 bases: TGTGCCAGCAGCCCCCGAGGAGGTAGCTCCTACAATGAGCAGTTCTTC. This sequence encodes CASSPRGGSSYNEQFF.

The chain couples TRBV30 to TRBJ1-3; 7 nucleotides line up with TRBD1. The germline CDR1 and CDR2 sequences are GTSNPN and SVGIG (reference sequence). The CDR3 covers 13 residues. In nucleotides, the CDR3 is TGTGCTCGACAGGGAGAAATTGGAAACACCATATATTTT. As protein: CARQGEIGNTIYF.

V is TRBV21-1 and J is TRBJ2-7; TRBD2 was called by the table and not checked on the DNA. TRBV21-1 is a pseudogene. This CDR3 has 12 residues. DNA for the CDR3: TGTGCCAGCAGCAAAGGGGGGGACGAGCAGTACTTC. Protein: CASSKGGDEQYF.